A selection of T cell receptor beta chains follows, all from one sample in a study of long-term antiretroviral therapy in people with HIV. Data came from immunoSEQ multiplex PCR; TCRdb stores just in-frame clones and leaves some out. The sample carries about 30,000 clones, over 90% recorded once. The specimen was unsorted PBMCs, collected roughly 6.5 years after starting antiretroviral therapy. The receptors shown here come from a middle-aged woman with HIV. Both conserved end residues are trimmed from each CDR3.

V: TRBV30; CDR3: AWSVGGEAF
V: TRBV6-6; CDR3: ASSATGGPNEKLF
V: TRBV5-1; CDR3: ASSLAGGMNTEAF
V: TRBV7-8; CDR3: ASSPYTGDEGGAF
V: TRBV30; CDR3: AWSGQAVREKLF
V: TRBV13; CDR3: ASSTFEQNYEQY
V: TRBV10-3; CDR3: AISMGQASYEQY
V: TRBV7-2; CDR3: ASSFLGQGASYEQY
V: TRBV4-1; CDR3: ASRAGQDYGELF
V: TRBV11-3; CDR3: ASSFSGGNNEQF
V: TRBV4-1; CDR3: ASSTLAGAGQETQY
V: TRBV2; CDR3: ASSEAPEDLGYT
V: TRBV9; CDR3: ASSPTSGNYEQY
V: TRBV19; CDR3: ASSGAWGAPNEKLF
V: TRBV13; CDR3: ASSITGTVISYEQY
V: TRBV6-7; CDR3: ASSPLAGKYQETQY